Listed below are T cell receptor beta chains from one sample, sequenced in a study of neurological immune-mediated disorders. In TCRdb, the 5' RACE reads were re-called with MiXCR into one record per CDR3 protein. Among 55,000 to 85,000 distinct CDR3 sequences listed, more than 3% were seen once. Material for sequencing was PBMCs. These receptors were obtained from a woman in her fifties or sixties with multiple sclerosis. Each CDR3 is given with its conserved first and last residue. The D gene is left open where the match is weak. Size tells how often a clone was seen (once, few, many) or the class of an expanded clone, and some rows leave it out.

.	many	TRBV12-3/TRBV12-4	TRBJ2-1	TGTGCCGGAGGGACTGGAAGCCCCTACAATGAGCAGTTCTTC	CAGGTGSPYNEQFF
TRBD1	many	TRBV20-1	TRBJ2-7	TGCAGTGCTTCAGGGGGCCCCTACGAGCAGTACTTC	CSASGGPYEQYF
TRBD1	many	TRBV20-1	TRBJ1-1	TGCAGTGCTAGAGTTGGGGGACAGGGAGAAACTGAAGCTTTCTTT	CSARVGGQGETEAFF
TRBD2	many	TRBV4-2	TRBJ2-1	TGTGCCAGCAGCCAAGGGACTAGCGTTTACAATGAGCAGTTCTTC	CASSQGTSVYNEQFF
.	many	TRBV27	TRBJ2-3	TGTGCCAGCAGTTCCCTCTTGAGCACAGATACGCAGTATTTT	CASSSLLSTDTQYF
.	.	TRBV10-1	TRBJ1-3	TGCGCCAGCAGTGAGTCTTCGACGGCGGACACCATATATTTT	CASSESSTADTIYF
.	.	TRBV7-6	TRBJ2-1	TGTGCCAGCAACTCCCTAGCGCGGAATGAGCAGTTCTTC	CASNSLARNEQFF
TRBD1	many	TRBV12-3/TRBV12-4	TRBJ1-2	TGTGCCAGCAGCCCTACAGGGGCTCGCGGCTACACCTTC	CASSPTGARGYTF
TRBD2	many	TRBV4-2	TRBJ2-5	TGTGCCAGCAGCCAAGGGGTCTTAAGGGAGGGGTGGGAGGAGACCCAGTACTTC	CASSQGVLREGWEETQYF
.	many	TRBV4-3	TRBJ1-4	TGCGCCAGCAGCCAAGATATCGGACGGACCCTTCGGGGAGGGCTGTTTTTT	CASSQDIGRTLRGGLFF
TRBD2	many	TRBV4-3	TRBJ2-7	TGCGCCAGCAGCCGCATCGGGGGGGGCGGGACCTACGAGCAGTACTTC	CASSRIGGGGTYEQYF
.	many	TRBV7-8	TRBJ2-2	TGTGCCAGCAGCTTATGGGGGAACACCGGGGAGCTGTTTTTT	CASSLWGNTGELFF
TRBD1	many	TRBV12-3/TRBV12-4	TRBJ2-1	TGTGCCAGCACTCTATCGGGACAGCGACTCAATGAGCAGTTCTTC	CASTLSGQRLNEQFF
TRBD1	many	TRBV4-1	TRBJ1-5	TGCGCCAGCAGCCGATTCTACACCGGGACAGGGGGCAATCAGCCCCAGCATTTT	CASSRFYTGTGGNQPQHF
TRBD1	many	TRBV20-1	TRBJ2-7	TGCAGTGCTAGATTGACAGGGGGTCGGTACGAGCAGTACTTC	CSARLTGGRYEQYF
TRBD2	many	TRBV20-1	TRBJ2-7	TGCAGTGCTAGAGATTGGCGGGAGGTCTCCTACGAGCAGTACTTC	CSARDWREVSYEQYF
.	many	TRBV27	TRBJ2-2	TGTGCCAGCAGTTTTGTTACCGGGGAGCTGTTTTTT	CASSFVTGELFF
.	.	TRBV5-1	TRBJ2-3	TGCGCCAGCAGCGGGCCTGACACAGATACGCAGTATTTT	CASSGPDTDTQYF
.	.	TRBV9	TRBJ1-1	TGTGCCAGCAGCCCCTTGAACACTGAAGCTTTCTTT	CASSPLNTEAFF
.	many	TRBV6-6	TRBJ2-1	TGTGCCAGCACCCCTATGGATGCACTCTACAATGAGCAGTTCTTC	CASTPMDALYNEQFF
.	many	TRBV20-1	TRBJ2-1	TGCAGTGCTCCCTTAATGTCCGGGAGAGGCTCCTACAATGAGCAGTTCTTC	CSAPLMSGRGSYNEQFF
TRBD1	few	TRBV5-1	TRBJ2-6	TGCGCCAGCAGCACACAGACAGGGATAATCAGGGCCAACGTCCTGACTTTC	CASSTQTGIIRANVLTF